The next 8 T cell receptor beta chains were all read from a single sample in a study of OX40 agonist ivuxolimab in advanced cancers. The data were produced by immunoSEQ multiplex PCR, yet TCRdb's version contains in-frame clones alone and is incomplete. The sample holds about 5,900 clones, roughly 80% seen once. Source: CD4+ or CD8+ T cells sorted from blood, taken in a trial of the OX40 agonist ivuxolimab. The receptors were sampled from an adult with an advanced solid tumor such as melanoma, head and neck, liver or kidney cancer.

This sequence joins TRBV13 and TRBJ1-1; weak D call: TRBD1 (5 bases). V lost 1 base, J lost 4 bases, and 10 bases lay in between. The germline V gene encodes CDR1 PRHDT and CDR2 FYEKMQ (reference sequence). This CDR3 spans 14 amino acids. CDR3 sequence: CASSLVPGVTEAFF. CDR3 DNA: TGTGCCAGCAGCTTAGTTCCGGGGGTCACTGAAGCTTTCTTT.

The CDR3 protein is CASSLSGLAGDEQYF. Here the CDR3 DNA reads TGTGCCAGCAGTTTATCTGGGCTAGCGGGAGACGAGCAGTACTTC. The V and J genes are TRBV27 and TRBJ2-7; 10 bases match TRBD2. The CDR3 loop spans 15 amino acids. Germline lookup yields CDR1 MNHEY and CDR2 SMNVEV (reference sequence). V gave up 0 bases and J gave up 5 bases; unmatched junction bases: 4.

CDR3: CASSLAASTEAFF. The CDR3 DNA follows: TGCGCCAGCAGCTTGGCGGCTTCCACTGAAGCTTTCTTT. The chain is built from TRBV5-1 and TRBJ1-1; no clear D. Germline V CDR1 and CDR2: SGHRS, YFSETQ. CDR3 length: 13 amino acids. V was clipped by 0 bases and J by 4 bases, with 7 bases between them.

CDR3 sequence: CASSPGPYTEAFF. In DNA form, the CDR3 reads TGTGCCAGCAGCCCCGGGCCCTACACTGAAGCTTTCTTT. The rearrangement joins TRBV11-3 to TRBJ1-1; D is uncertain. Trimming removed 5 bases from V and 3 bases from J, with 10 bases in between. CDR3 length: 13 residues. Germline CDR1 and CDR2: SGHNT and YENEEA. Variable domain in full (rest from reference TRBV11-3 and TRBJ1-1): EAGVVQSPRYKIIEKKQPVAFWCNPISGHNTLYWYLQNLGQGPELLIRYENEEAVDDSQLPKDRFSAERLKGVDSTLKIQPAELGDSAVYLCASSPGPYTEAFFGQGTRLTVV.

The chain carries TRBV7-3 and TRBJ1-1; weak D call: TRBD1 (5 bases). Trimming cost V 5 bases and J 5 bases, with 15 bases left between them. In germline, CDR1 is SGHTA, CDR2 FQGTGA. The CDR3 runs 14 residues. The CDR3 DNA reads TGTGCCAGCAGCACCGGTGAGGGGAGGACTGAAGCTTTCTTT. It translates to CASSTGEGRTEAFF. The variable domain in full, completed from reference TRBV7-3 and TRBJ1-1, reads GAGVSQTPSNKVTEKGKYVELRCDPISGHTALYWYRQSLGQGPEFLIYFQGTGAADDSGLPNDRFFAVRPEGSVSTLKIQRTERGDSAVYLCASSTGEGRTEAFFGQGTRLTVV.

By sample fraction, this clone is medium-sized (0.01 to 0.1%). V gene TRBV7-8 combines with J gene TRBJ2-5; maybe TRBD1 (6 bases). Germline CDR1 is SGHVS and CDR2 is FQNEAQ. V lost 3 bases to trimming and J lost 3 bases, with 11 bases between them. CDR3 length: 14 residues. The CDR3 sequence is CASSFGTNEETQYF. CDR3 nucleotides: TGTGCCAGCAGCTTCGGGACAAACGAAGAGACCCAGTACTTC.

V gene TRBV6-5 combines with J gene TRBJ2-7; possibly TRBD2 for D (6 bases). Trimming removed 6 bases at V and 0 bases at J, with 15 bases between. Germline loops: CDR1 MNHEY, CDR2 SVGAGI. The CDR3 sequence is 15 residues long. The chain's CDR3 is CASSPFAGGSYEQYF. CDR3 nucleotide sequence: TGTGCCAGCAGCCCCTTCGCCGGGGGCTCCTACGAGCAGTACTTC.

This chain uses TRBV11-2 with TRBJ2-3; 11 bases agree with TRBD2. Germline V lookup: CDR1 SGHAT, CDR2 FQNNGV. Germline trimming cut 1 base from V and 6 bases from J; bases unmatched to any gene: 0. CDR3 size: 14 residues. Written as DNA, the CDR3 is TGTGCCAGCAGCTTAGGGACTAGCGGGGATACGCAGTATTTT. This codes for CASSLGTSGDTQYF.